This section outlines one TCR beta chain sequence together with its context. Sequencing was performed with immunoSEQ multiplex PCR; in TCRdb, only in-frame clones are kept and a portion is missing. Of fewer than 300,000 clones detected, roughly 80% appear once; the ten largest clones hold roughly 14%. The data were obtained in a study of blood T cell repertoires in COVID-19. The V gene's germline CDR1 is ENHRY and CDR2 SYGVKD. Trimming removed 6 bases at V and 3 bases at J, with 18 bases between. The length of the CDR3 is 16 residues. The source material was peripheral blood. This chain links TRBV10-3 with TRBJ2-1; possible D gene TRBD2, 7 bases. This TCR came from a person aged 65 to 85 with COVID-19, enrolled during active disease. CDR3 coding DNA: TGTGCCATCAGATCCTTAGGGGGGGAAAACTACAATGAGCAGTTCTTC. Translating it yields CAIRSLGGENYNEQFF.